This T cell receptor (beta chain) was sequenced in a study of T cells in Graves' hyperthyroidism and ophthalmopathy. Uncontrolled infection, other autoimmune disease, pregnancy or lactation excluded patients. What was amplified from RNA transcripts were TCR beta CDR3 regions. Researchers ran a first-round RT-PCR on the TCR CDR3 using the HTBI primer set. MiXCR was run by TCRdb on the multiplex PCR reads, yielding one entry per CDR3 protein. Among around 420,000 distinct CDR3 sequences listed, roughly 15% were seen once. The CDR3 spans 15 residues. Unmatched junction bases numbered 6, after V lost 6 bases and J lost 6 bases. The study's findings and limits: Most clonotypes that expanded in the thyroid above 0.001 also showed up in blood.

For this clonotype: Antigen: not known.

The chain links TRBV12-3 or TRBV12-4 to TRBJ1-5, with 12 bases aligning to TRBD1. Sequenced sample: blood. The TCR originated in a woman between 18 and 29 years old with Graves' hyperthyroidism. The CDR3 region has the DNA TGTGCCAGCAGGGCCGGGACAGGGGGCGGTCAGCCCCAGCATTTT. Translated, it gives CASRAGTGGGQPQHF.